This T cell receptor (beta chain) is from a study of neurological immune-mediated disorders. Time point in this sample: longitudinal time-point 3. In this sample, this clonotype turned up many times. MiXCR, applied by TCRdb to the 5' RACE reads, yields one record per CDR3 protein. This table holds approximately 80,000 distinct CDR3 sequences, about 4.3% found once. This CDR3 region has 19 residues. V shed 4 bases, J shed 0 bases, and the junction held 8 bases outside the gene matches. Germline CDR1 and CDR2: MDHEN and SYDVKM. The sequenced sample was PBMCs. J is TRBJ2-5 and V is TRBV28, with 16 bases fitting TRBD2. The clonotype originates from a woman aged 55-75 years with multiple sclerosis. CDR3 sequence reads: CASSSTGLAGGRYQETQYF. The CDR3 region has the DNA TGTGCCAGCAGTTCTACGGGACTAGCGGGGGGGAGATACCAAGAGACCCAGTACTTC. Full variable domain (outside the CDR3, taken from reference TRBV28 and TRBJ2-5): DVKVTQSSRYLVKRTGEKVFLECVQDMDHENMFWYRQDPGLGLRLIYFSYDVKMKEKGDIPEGYSVSREKKERFSLILESASTNQTSMYLCASSSTGLAGGRYQETQYFGPGTRLLVL.